This entry lists 23 T cell receptor beta chains sequenced from one sample in a study of blood T cell repertoires in COVID-19. Libraries were prepared by immunoSEQ multiplex PCR; TCRdb keeps only in-frame clonotypes and omits some of them. The sample has 300,000 or so clones, 85% to 90% seen once. Sequences were obtained from peripheral blood. The receptor set was obtained from a woman under 40 with COVID-19, enrolled during active disease.

The table lists this clone with a count of one. The genes are TRBV3-1 (or the pseudogene TRBV3-2) and TRBJ1-6; D is unresolved. Germline CDR1 is LGHDT and CDR2 is YNNKEL (reference sequence). The V end lost 2 bases, the J end lost 4 bases, and 3 bases lay between the germline ends. CDR3 length equals 13 residues. The CDR3 DNA reads as TGTGCCAGCAGCCAACCTTATAATTCACCCCTCCACTTT. Translated: CASSQPYNSPLHF.

For the CDR3, the DNA is TGTGCCAGCAGCCCCCCGGGGGGACTAGCGGGCGATACGCAGTATTTT. It specifies CASSPPGGLAGDTQYF. This chain connects TRBV12-1 to TRBJ2-3; TRBD2 was called by the table and not checked on the DNA. TRBV12-1 counts as a pseudogene. The CDR3 spans 16 residues.

The V and J genes are TRBV7-8 and TRBJ2-4; D possibly corresponds to TRBD2 (5 bases). CDR1 is SGHVS and CDR2 is FQNEAQ in the germline V gene. CDR3 length equals 15 residues. The germline V and J ends were trimmed by 4 bases and 5 bases, with 15 bases remaining between them. CDR3 nucleotides: TGTGCCAGCAGCTGGACTCCCGGAATCCAAAACATTCAGTACTTC. Its protein is CASSWTPGIQNIQYF. Using reference TRBV7-8 and TRBJ2-4 for the parts outside the CDR3, the full variable domain is GAGVSQSPRYKVAKRGQDVALRCDPISGHVSLFWYQQALGQGPEFLTYFQNEAQLDKSGLPSDRFFAERPEGSVSTLKIQRTQQEDSAVYLCASSWTPGIQNIQYFGAGTRLSVL.

The count of this clone is one. The rearrangement joins TRBV27 to TRBJ2-1, with D maybe TRBD2 (6 bases). This CDR3 has 20 residues. Deletions cut 1 base from V and 5 bases from J, with 27 bases between. Germline CDR1 is MNHEY and CDR2 is SMNVEV (reference sequence). This CDR3 is CASSLYPTIPTSPLNNEQFF. The CDR3 DNA reads TGTGCCAGCAGTTTATACCCAACAATACCTACTAGCCCGCTAAACAATGAGCAGTTCTTC.

This chain uses TRBV28 with TRBJ1-5; tentative D call: TRBD1 (6 bases). The V and J ends lost 5 bases and 4 bases respectively, with 12 bases between them. The CDR3 is 14 amino acids. Germline assignment: CDR1 MDHEN and CDR2 SYDVKM. CDR3 sequence (DNA): TGTGCCAGCAGTAAACTCCAGGGGAATCAGCCCCAGCATTTT. Translating gives CASSKLQGNQPQHF.

The chain has TRBV7-8 and TRBJ2-1; the match to TRBD1 covers 7 bases. The CDR3 covers 14 residues. Germline V gene data show CDR1 as SGHVS and CDR2 as FQNEAQ. V dropped 5 bases and J dropped 6; count of bases not matched to a gene: 7. The CDR3 nucleotides are TGTGCCAGCAGCCCTCGGACAGGTCCCAATGAGCAGTTCTTC. It is translated as CASSPRTGPNEQFF.

The chain employs TRBV24-1 and TRBJ2-1, with D possibly being TRBD2 (5 bases). CDR1 and CDR2 from the germline V gene are KGHDR and SFDVKD. This CDR3 is 12 amino acids long. The V end was cut by 2 bases, the J end by 10 bases, with 8 bases between. The CDR3 reads CATSDYEGEQFF. The CDR3 DNA reads TGTGCCACCAGTGATTATGAGGGCGAGCAGTTCTTC.

V and J are TRBV14 and TRBJ2-3; tentatively, D is TRBD1 (5 bases). The CDR3 covers 18 residues. Trimming removed 0 bases from V and 4 bases from J, with 20 bases in between. Germline V gene data show CDR1 as SGHDN and CDR2 as FVKESK. The CDR3 sequence is CASSQDRGGRAGSDTQYF. The CDR3 region has the DNA TGTGCCAGCAGCCAAGATAGGGGCGGCAGGGCCGGATCAGATACGCAGTATTTT.

The chain combines TRBV30 with TRBJ2-3; 10 bases are a match to TRBD2. CDR1 is GTSNPN, CDR2 SVGIG, per germline (reference sequence). With 1 base clipped from V and 1 base from J, the junction kept 5 bases outside the gene matches. The CDR3 length is 16 residues. In nucleotides, the CDR3 is TGTGCCTGGAGTGCCCTAGCGGGAGAGGGCACAGATACGCAGTATTTT. It is translated as CAWSALAGEGTDTQYF.

V is TRBV19 and J is TRBJ1-1; 9 positions agree with TRBD1. Germline lookup yields CDR1 LNHDA and CDR2 SQIVND (reference sequence). CDR3 length: 18 residues. The trim removed 6 bases at V and 4 bases at J, leaving 18 bases unmatched. The CDR3 loop is CASRPGQGAPDSGTEAFF. The CDR3 coding sequence is TGTGCCAGTAGGCCGGGACAGGGAGCTCCCGACAGCGGCACTGAAGCTTTCTTT.

J is TRBJ2-3 and V is TRBV12-5, with unresolved D. The V end lost 1 base, the J end lost 2 bases, and 4 bases lay between the germline ends. CDR3 size: 13 residues. Germline values: CDR1 LGHNT, CDR2 FRNRAP. DNA of the CDR3: TGTGCTAGTGGTTTGGGTAACACAGATACGCAGTATTTT. It is translated as CASGLGNTDTQYF. Complete variable domain (other parts from reference TRBV12-5 and TRBJ2-3): DARVTQTPRHKVTEMGQEVTMRCQPILGHNTVFWYRQTMMQGLELLAYFRNRAPLDDSGMPKDRFSAEMPDATLATLKIQPSEPRDSAVYFCASGLGNTDTQYFGPGTRLTVL.

This chain links TRBV3-1 (or the pseudogene TRBV3-2) with TRBJ2-2; TRBD2 matches at 12 bases. The CDR3 has 17 amino acids. Germline V CDR1 and CDR2: LGHDT, YNNKEL (reference sequence). Trimming removed 3 bases from V and 1 base from J; junction bases left unmatched: 3. This CDR3 is CASSHRTSGVNTGELFF. CDR3 DNA: TGTGCCAGCAGCCACCGGACTAGCGGGGTGAACACCGGGGAGCTGTTTTTT.

This CDR3 reads CASSLTRGPGELFF. The CDR3 DNA follows: TGTGCCAGCAGCTTGACCAGGGGACCCGGGGAGCTGTTTTTT. The chain has TRBV5-6 and TRBJ2-2, with TRBD1 as a possible D gene (6 bases). The V end was cut by 1 base, the J end by 6 bases, with 10 bases between. The CDR3 sequence is 14 residues long. Per germline, CDR1 SGHDT and CDR2 YYEEEE.

The genes are TRBV20-1 and TRBJ1-2, with D possibly TRBD1 on 6 matching bases. V was cut by 3 bases and J by 8 bases, with 22 bases left in between. CDR1 DFQATT and CDR2 SNEGSKA come from the germline V gene (reference sequence). The CDR3 extends over 15 amino acids. The CDR3, as DNA: TGCAGTGCTAGTGGTTCCGGGACACCGACGGGCGGCTACACCTTC. Protein: CSASGSGTPTGGYTF.

The chain uses TRBV20-1 and TRBJ2-7; the match to TRBD2 covers 13 bases. The ends lost 3 bases at V and 2 bases at J; junction bases unmatched: 13. The germline V gene has CDR1 DFQATT and CDR2 SNEGSKA (reference sequence). This CDR3 comprises 18 residues. DNA for the CDR3: TGCAGTGCTAGTCCCCCCCTCGGAACTAGCGGGAGGGCCTACGAGCAGTACTTC. Its protein is CSASPPLGTSGRAYEQYF.

CDR3 amino acids: CASSVGQGYGYTF. The CDR3 DNA is TGTGCCAGCAGCGTAGGTCAGGGCTATGGCTACACCTTC. This sequence joins TRBV9 and TRBJ1-2, with a possible D match to TRBD1 (5 bases). Deletions cut 0 bases from V and 4 bases from J, with 7 bases between. Germline CDR1 SGDLS, CDR2 YYNGEE. This CDR3 spans 13 amino acids.

The chain combines TRBV27 with TRBJ1-1; TRBD1 matches 7 bases. Germline V CDR1 and CDR2: MNHEY, SMNVEV (reference sequence). The CDR3 consists of 14 residues. The J segment lost 3 bases and the V segment lost 5 bases, leaving 6 bases of the junction unmatched. The CDR3 loop reads CASSPTGSYTEAFF. In nucleotides, the CDR3 is TGTGCCAGCAGTCCGACAGGGAGTTACACTGAAGCTTTCTTT.

This clone turned up a few times. CDR3 residues: CASSSQGVTHNEQFF. In nucleotides, the CDR3 is TGTGCCAGCAGTTCACAGGGTGTGACCCACAATGAGCAGTTCTTC. This chain joins TRBV28 and TRBJ2-1, with D possibly matching TRBD1 (6 bases). Germline CDR1 is MDHEN and CDR2 is SYDVKM. Trimming left V 4 bases short and J 5 bases short, with 15 bases between. CDR3 length: 15 residues.

The chain links TRBV28 to TRBJ1-2; D ambiguous. Between the trimmed V and J ends, which lost 1 base and 0 bases, there was a span of 9 bases. Germline CDR1 is MDHEN and CDR2 is SYDVKM. CDR3 length equals 15 residues. CDR3 sequence reads: CASSLSTPSNYGYTF. The DNA for the CDR3 is TGTGCCAGCAGTTTATCGACACCTTCTAACTATGGCTACACCTTC.

The chain uses TRBV28 and TRBJ2-1, with 9 bases fitting TRBD1. CDR1 and CDR2 (germline): MDHEN, SYDVKM. The trim removed 3 bases at V and 4 bases at J, leaving 4 bases unmatched. The CDR3 runs to 15 residues. In DNA form, the CDR3 reads TGTGCCAGCAGTTTGACGACAGGGGGATACAATGAGCAGTTCTTC. The encoded protein is CASSLTTGGYNEQFF.

This clone was recorded a few times. The V call is TRBV30, the J call TRBJ2-7, with 7 positions matching TRBD2. The germline CDR1 and CDR2 sequences are GTSNPN and SVGIG (reference sequence). V lost 3 bases to trimming and J lost 3 bases; unmatched junction nucleotides: 11. The CDR3 is 15 residues long. CDR3 sequence: CAWSSPGTIDYEQYF. CDR3 nucleotide sequence: TGTGCCTGGAGCAGCCCCGGGACTATAGACTACGAGCAGTACTTC. Full variable domain (rest looked up from reference TRBV30 and TRBJ2-7): SQTIHQWPATLVQPVGSPLSLECTVEGTSNPNLYWYRQAAGRGLQLLFYSVGIGQISSEVPQNLSASRPQDRQFILSSKKLLLSDSGFYLCAWSSPGTIDYEQYFGPGTRLTVT.

The rearrangement joins TRBV2 to TRBJ2-7; the D gene is possibly TRBD1 (5 bases). Between the trimmed V and J ends, which lost 6 bases and 2 bases, there was a span of 14 bases. Germline CDR1 SNHLY, CDR2 FYNNEI. The CDR3 contains 14 residues. In DNA form, the CDR3 reads TGTGCCAGCAGGGACACAGATGTACCCTACGAGCAGTACTTC. This translates into CASRDTDVPYEQYF.

The genes are TRBV7-2 and TRBJ2-3; 7 bases line up with TRBD2. Germline trimming cut 5 bases from V and 4 bases from J; bases unmatched to any gene: 6. The CDR3 covers 14 residues. Germline CDR1 reads SGHTA; CDR2 reads FQGNSA. The CDR3 bases are TGTGCCAGCAGCGCAGGACTAGGACCAGATACGCAGTATTTT. Its translation is CASSAGLGPDTQYF.